The 5 T cell receptor beta chains below come from one sample, sequenced in a study of neurological immune-mediated disorders. TCRdb re-called the 5' RACE reads through MiXCR, storing one row per CDR3 protein. The profile covers approximately 85,000 distinct CDR3 sequences, with roughly 13% appearing a single time and around 4.5% taken by the ten largest. The time point denotes: longitudinal time-point 2. Sequenced: PBMCs. The source of these receptors is a female donor with HTLV-1-associated myelopathy (HAM/TSP).

This clonotype was seen repeatedly, ten times or more. This chain connects TRBV12-3 or TRBV12-4 to TRBJ1-4; D remains unclear. CDR3 length: 14 residues. V was pared by 3 bases and J by 6 bases, with 11 bases between. The chain's CDR3 is CASSLIQSDEKLFF. The CDR3 region has the DNA TGTGCCAGCAGTTTGATCCAGTCGGATGAAAAACTGTTTTTT.

This clonotype showed up just a few times. This chain uses TRBV28 with TRBJ1-1, with D possibly TRBD1 on 5 matching bases. Trimming pared 0 bases from V and 0 bases from J, leaving 11 bases between. CDR3 length: 16 residues. Germline loops: CDR1 MDHEN, CDR2 SYDVKM. CDR3 in amino acids: CASSLWGGGMNTEAFF. CDR3 bases: TGTGCCAGCAGTTTATGGGGGGGAGGGATGAACACTGAAGCTTTCTTT.

At least ten counts were recorded for this clonotype. The chain uses TRBV5-5 and TRBJ2-7, with 9 bases aligning to TRBD1. CDR1 is SGHKS, CDR2 YYEKEE, per germline (reference sequence). This CDR3 contains 14 residues. J lost 7 bases, V lost 4 bases, and 9 bases had no gene match. CDR3: CASSPGTGSTEQYF. The CDR3 nucleotides read TGTGCCAGCAGCCCGGGGACAGGGAGTACGGAGCAGTACTTC.

This clonotype came up many times. This chain connects TRBV9 to TRBJ2-2; the match to TRBD2 covers 10 bases. The CDR3 contains 16 residues. Germline lookup yields CDR1 SGDLS and CDR2 YYNGEE. The V gene end was trimmed by 3 bases and the J gene end by 2 bases; junction bases not matched to a gene: 4. Written as DNA, the CDR3 is TGTGCCAGCAGCGCCCGGACTAGCGGAAACACCGGGGAGCTGTTTTTT. Amino acids: CASSARTSGNTGELFF. The whole variable domain, filled in from reference TRBV9 and TRBJ2-2, reads DSGVTQTPKHLITATGQRVTLRCSPRSGDLSVYWYQQSLDQGLQFLIQYYNGEERAKGNILERFSAQQFPDLHSELNLSSLELGDSALYFCASSARTSGNTGELFFGEGSRLTVL.

This clonotype showed up many times. The V gene is TRBV5-6, the J gene TRBJ2-2; D might be TRBD2 (5 bases). The germline CDR1 and CDR2 sequences are SGHDT and YYEEEE. V dropped 0 bases and J dropped 4 bases, with 7 bases sitting between them. The CDR3 extends over 14 amino acids. The CDR3 is CASSLDSGTGELFF. The CDR3 DNA sequence: TGTGCCAGCAGCTTGGACAGCGGCACCGGGGAGCTGTTTTTT.